One and the same sample provided the 13 T cell receptor beta chains below, sequenced in a study of identical twins. One entry per CDR3 protein results from TCRdb running MiXCR on the 5' RACE reads. The sample records over 600,000 distinct CDR3 sequences, roughly 20% being singletons. This sample was also put to use in a study of T cells expressing NK-cell markers.

What was sequenced was PBMCs. Every receptor here comes from a woman aged 18-29 years in good health.

The chain has TRBV6-2 or TRBV6-3 and TRBJ2-7; 7 bases fit TRBD2. Losses at the gene ends were 8 bases for V and 1 base for J; bases not matched to a gene: 5. The CDR3 runs to 13 residues. Germline loops: CDR1 MNHEY, CDR2 SVGEGT. The CDR3 coding sequence is TGTGCCAGCGGGCGGGAGAGGTCCTACGAGCAGTACTTC. It specifies CASGRERSYEQYF.

This clonotype was picked up a small number of times. The chain uses TRBV12-3 or TRBV12-4 and TRBJ2-1, with D uncertain. V lost 1 base and J 12 bases, leaving 7 bases between the germline ends. There are 11 residues in the CDR3. The CDR3 loop reads CASSLGHPQFF. DNA for the CDR3: TGTGCCAGCAGTTTAGGCCATCCGCAGTTCTTC.

This clonotype was seen more than once but under ten times. This CDR3 reads CASSLGITNTGELFF. In DNA form, the CDR3 reads TGTGCCAGCAGCCTCGGGATCACGAACACCGGGGAGCTGTTTTTT. The V and J genes are TRBV6-1 and TRBJ2-2; D possibly corresponds to TRBD2 (5 bases). The CDR3 is 15 amino acids. CDR1 MNHNS and CDR2 SASEGT come from the germline V gene. V lost 6 bases to trimming and J lost 0 bases, with 11 bases between them.

About this clonotype itself: Just one base apart from a much larger clone, this may be a read error. The chain couples TRBV12-3 or TRBV12-4 to TRBJ2-1; D is ambiguous. The CDR3 is 13 residues long. V lost 7 bases and J lost 8, with 15 bases in between. DNA for the CDR3: TGTGCCAGCACTCTTCTCTGGGGTGATGAGCAGTTCTTC. It yields the protein CASTLLWGDEQFF.

The V call is TRBV6-2 or TRBV6-3, the J call TRBJ2-1; 7 nucleotides agree with TRBD2. There are 15 residues in the CDR3. V was pared by 6 bases and J by 2 bases, with 7 bases of the junction left unmatched. Germline CDR1 is MNHEY and CDR2 is SVGEGT. As DNA, the CDR3 is TGTGCCAGCAGACGAGCGGGGCCGACCTACAATGAGCAGTTCTTC. It is translated as CASRRAGPTYNEQFF.

The rearrangement links TRBV5-8 to TRBJ2-7; no firm D call. Germline CDR1 SGHTS, CDR2 YDEGEE. Trimming removed 1 base from V and 6 bases from J, with 11 bases in between. CDR3 length equals 13 residues. The chain's CDR3 is CASSLSGSGEQYF. DNA for the CDR3: TGTGCCAGCAGCTTGTCCGGGTCTGGCGAGCAGTACTTC. Based on the CDR3 plus reference TRBV5-8 and TRBJ2-7, the full variable domain is EAGVTQSPTHLIKTRGQQATLRCSPISGHTSVYWYQQALGLGLQFLLWYDEGEERNRGNFPPRFSGRQFPNYSSELNVNALELEDSALYLCASSLSGSGEQYFGPGTRLTVT.

There are many counts of this clonotype. The chain is built from TRBV20-1 and TRBJ2-3; TRBD1 might be the D (5 bases). The germline CDR1 and CDR2 sequences are DFQATT and SNEGSKA (reference sequence). CDR3 size: 11 residues. Trimming pared 5 bases from V and 5 bases from J, leaving 8 bases between. The CDR3 region has the DNA TGCAGTGCTGGAAGGGGAGATACGCAGTATTTT. Its protein is CSAGRGDTQYF.

This clonotype was seen ten or more times. V usage is TRBV6-1 and J usage is TRBJ2-1, with 12 bases identical to TRBD2. V was pared by 9 bases and J by 2 bases, with 5 bases of the junction left unmatched. CDR1 is MNHNS and CDR2 is SASEGT in the germline V gene. The length of the CDR3 is 15 residues. The CDR3 loop reads CASSTSGGAYNEQFF. CDR3 coding DNA: TGTGCCAGTTCGACTAGCGGGGGTGCCTACAATGAGCAGTTCTTC.

V usage is TRBV4-3 and J usage is TRBJ2-7, with TRBD2 identical over 12 bases. V lost 2 bases to trimming and J lost 8 bases; unmatched junction nucleotides: 7. The CDR3 is 15 amino acids. Per the germline V gene, CDR1 is LGHNA and CDR2 is YSLEER. Here the CDR3 DNA reads TGCGCCAGCAGCCAACAACTAGCGGGAGGTAATCAGCAGTACTTC. It yields the protein CASSQQLAGGNQQYF.

CDR3 residues: CASSPQTGGYGYTF. DNA of the CDR3: TGTGCCAGCAGCCCCCAGACAGGTGGCTATGGCTACACCTTC. The chain is built from TRBV7-2 and TRBJ1-2, with a weak D call TRBD1 (6 bases). Trimming left V 5 bases short and J 4 bases short, with 14 bases between. In germline, CDR1 is SGHTA, CDR2 FQGNSA. This CDR3 contains 14 residues.

The gene calls are TRBV6-1 and TRBJ2-5, with 8 bases fitting TRBD2. V trimming: 9 bases; J trimming: 4 bases; junction bases outside the gene matches: 10. Per the germline V gene, CDR1 is MNHNS and CDR2 is SASEGT. This CDR3 has 14 residues. The CDR3 DNA is TGTGCCAGTCGGAGGAGCGGGAGTGGAGAGACCCAGTACTTC. It translates to CASRRSGSGETQYF.

This clonotype was observed at least ten times. V usage is TRBV7-2 and J usage is TRBJ2-5; 8 bases align to TRBD2. Germline CDR1 reads SGHTA; CDR2 reads FQGNSA. V dropped 2 bases and J dropped 9; count of bases not matched to a gene: 11. The CDR3 contains 15 residues. The CDR3: CASSLLSAAGVPQYF. The CDR3 coding sequence is TGTGCCAGCAGCTTACTTAGCGCAGCGGGGGTCCCCCAGTACTTC.

This clonotype was seen more than once but under ten times. The CDR3 spells CASSFEQLPAYEQYF. The CDR3 nucleotides read TGCGCCAGCAGCTTCGAACAGCTCCCTGCGTACGAGCAGTACTTC. The chain recombines TRBV5-1 with TRBJ2-7; D gene unclear. Trimming cost V 2 bases and J 4 bases, with 16 bases left between them. The CDR3 spans 15 residues. CDR1 is SGHRS and CDR2 is YFSETQ in the germline V gene. Full variable domain (missing parts from reference TRBV5-1 and TRBJ2-7): KAGVTQTPRYLIKTRGQQVTLSCSPISGHRSVSWYQQTPGQGLQFLFEYFSETQRNKGNFPGRFSGRQFSNSRSEMNVSTLELGDSALYLCASSFEQLPAYEQYFGPGTRLTVT.